This TCR beta chain was recorded in a study of blood T cell repertoires in COVID-19. The wider study: COVID-19 samples collected from the United States, Italy and Spain covered acute and convalescent phases. In each case, the material was cDNA or gDNA derived from T cells, B-cell-depleted T cells, or PBMCs.

Original processing methods: Estimated nucleated cell counts came from reference gene primer amplification. TCRdb's copy holds only in-frame clones and misses some; the assay was immunoSEQ multiplex PCR. V and J calls and clone size are given by that table; D and trimming were obtained from the DNA. The sample contains over 100,000 clones, roughly 80% of which appear only once. Germline V gene sequence: CDR1 SGDLS, CDR2 YYNGEE. The CDR3 length is 15 residues. The V gene lost 3 bases and the J gene lost 3 bases, with 12 bases spanning the gap. Sequenced: peripheral blood. The clonotype comes from a woman aged 55 to 70 with acute or convalescent COVID-19. The chain couples TRBV9 to TRBJ1-4, with D possibly TRBD1 on 6 matching bases. The CDR3 is CASSATGTSNEKLFF. CDR3 DNA sequence: TGTGCCAGCAGCGCCACCGGGACATCTAATGAAAAACTGTTTTTT.